Below, one T cell receptor beta chain is given with its context. The V segment lost 6 bases and the J segment 7 bases; nucleotides outside the gene matches: 14. Germline lookup yields CDR1 SQVTM and CDR2 ANQGSEA. The CDR3 runs 15 residues. This sample was included in a study of blood T cell repertoires in COVID-19. Study summary: The United States, Italy and Spain provided the acute and convalescent COVID-19 samples. T cells, B-cell-depleted T cells, or PBMCs supplied cDNA or gDNA.

In the original processing: By means of reference gene primer amplification, nucleated cell counts were estimated. Assay: immunoSEQ multiplex PCR; the TCRdb copy retains only in-frame clones and omits some. Clonal size and the V and J genes are those of that table, whereas D and trimming came from the DNA. The table has under 300,000 clones, about 88% seen once. The material sequenced was peripheral blood. The sequence was obtained from a woman aged 40 to 55 who had recovered from COVID-19. This sequence joins TRBV29-1 and TRBJ2-1, with 8 bases aligning to TRBD1. The CDR3 DNA is TGCAGCGTCGGAGCCCCTGCAGGGGGCCGGAATGAGCAGTTCTTC. This codes for CSVGAPAGGRNEQFF.